The 8 T cell receptor beta chains given below trace back to one sample, sequenced in a study of blood T cell repertoires in COVID-19. Data came from immunoSEQ multiplex PCR; TCRdb stores just in-frame clones and leaves some out. The sample holds a few hundred thousand clones, roughly 88% seen once. Sequenced sample: peripheral blood. The receptors were gathered from a man aged 80 or over with acute or convalescent COVID-19.

V gene TRBV5-6 combines with J gene TRBJ2-1; no clear D gene. This CDR3 region has 15 residues. CDR1 and CDR2 (germline): SGHDT, YYEEEE. With 5 bases removed from V and 0 bases from J, the gap between germline ends came to 12 bases. CDR3 DNA sequence: TGTGCCAGCAGAACTTCCTACCGCTCCTACAATGAGCAGTTCTTC. This translates into CASRTSYRSYNEQFF.

In this sample, this clone turned up a few times. The CDR3 protein is CASSEGRVEKLFF. The DNA of the CDR3 is TGTGCCAGCAGTGAAGGGAGGGTTGAAAAACTGTTTTTT. The V and J genes are TRBV6-1 and TRBJ1-4; D gene ambiguous. This CDR3 has 13 residues. The V gene lost 1 base and the J gene lost 7 bases, with 7 bases spanning the gap. Germline V CDR1 and CDR2: MNHNS, SASEGT.

The chain is built from TRBV28 and TRBJ1-5, with D possibly matching TRBD1 (6 bases). The germline gives CDR1 MDHEN, CDR2 SYDVKM. This CDR3 has 15 amino acids. Trimming removed 2 bases at V and 3 bases at J, with 11 bases between. CDR3 residues: CASSLGGGINQPQHF. The CDR3 DNA is TGTGCCAGCAGTTTAGGGGGGGGCATCAATCAGCCCCAGCATTTT.

The chain is built from TRBV5-1 and TRBJ2-3; 7 positions agree with TRBD2. The germline V gene encodes CDR1 SGHRS and CDR2 YFSETQ. V shed 4 bases, J shed 1 base, and the junction held 6 bases outside the gene matches. The CDR3 is made up of 15 amino acids. CDR3 sequence: CASSPNSGRTDTQYF. In DNA, the CDR3 is TGCGCCAGCAGCCCAAATAGCGGGCGCACAGATACGCAGTATTTT.

The rearrangement uses TRBV4-3 and TRBJ1-2, with no clear D. Germline lookup yields CDR1 LGHNA and CDR2 YSLEER. The CDR3 runs 15 residues. The V and J ends lost 0 bases and 7 bases respectively, with 15 bases between them. Here the CDR3 reads CASSQDRTALSGYTF. In DNA, the CDR3 is TGCGCCAGCAGCCAAGATCGAACAGCATTGAGTGGCTACACCTTC.

The V and J genes are TRBV7-2 and TRBJ1-3; 8 positions agree with TRBD1. The CDR3 runs to 14 residues. Looked up from germline, CDR1 is SGHTA and CDR2 is FQGNSA. V was pared by 5 bases and J by 4 bases, with 4 bases of the junction left unmatched. CDR3 DNA sequence: TGTGCCAGCAGCCCGGACAGGGTCGGAAACACCATATATTTT. Its protein is CASSPDRVGNTIYF.

This sequence joins TRBV19 and TRBJ2-3, with 13 nucleotides matching TRBD2. With 7 bases clipped from V and 2 bases from J, the junction kept 6 bases outside the gene matches. The CDR3 spans 16 residues. Looked up from germline, CDR1 is LNHDA and CDR2 is SQIVND (reference sequence). CDR3: CASTRTSGGPTDTQYF. The CDR3 nucleotides are TGTGCCAGTACTCGGACTAGCGGGGGACCCACAGATACGCAGTATTTT.

This clone was detected only once. The chain has TRBV7-2 and TRBJ2-3, with 8 bases fitting TRBD1. The ends lost 4 bases at V and 3 bases at J; junction bases unmatched: 12. This CDR3 is 17 amino acids long. Germline V CDR1 and CDR2: SGHTA, FQGNSA. Here the CDR3 DNA reads TGTGCCAGCAGCTCGCGCGGACAGGGTCAATCGACAGATACGCAGTATTTT. As protein: CASSSRGQGQSTDTQYF.